This entry lists 13 T cell receptor beta chains sequenced from one sample in a study of blood T cell repertoires in COVID-19. The method was immunoSEQ multiplex PCR; TCRdb's version includes in-frame clones alone and lacks a portion of them. The sample lists roughly 250,000 clones, over 80% seen once, with over 3.5% in the top ten. The material sequenced was peripheral blood. These receptor sequences come from a woman aged 35 to 49 with acute or convalescent COVID-19.

The genes are TRBV9 and TRBJ2-6, with D possibly TRBD2 on 5 matching bases. V lost 0 bases, J lost 1 base, and 8 bases lay in between. The germline gives CDR1 SGDLS, CDR2 YYNGEE. The CDR3 runs to 16 residues. CDR3 sequence reads: CASSVDEGSGANVLTF. The CDR3 nucleotides read TGTGCCAGCAGCGTAGATGAGGGATCTGGGGCCAACGTCCTGACTTTC.

The CDR3 coding sequence is TGTGCCAGCAGCTACGGGACAGTTAATACGCAGTATTTT. Amino acids: CASSYGTVNTQYF. The chain uses TRBV5-6 and TRBJ2-3; 7 positions agree with TRBD1. The CDR3 is 13 amino acids. The V gene's germline CDR1 is SGHDT and CDR2 YYEEEE. J gave up 7 bases and V 3 bases, and 5 bases lay outside the gene matches.

The chain is built from TRBV24-1 and TRBJ2-5, with 8 positions matching TRBD2. Germline lookup yields CDR1 KGHDR and CDR2 SFDVKD. The CDR3 is made up of 20 amino acids. With V trimmed by 5 bases and J by 7 bases, 26 bases remained unmatched. The CDR3 DNA follows: TGTGCCACCAGTGCCTACCCCCCGGGGGGGACTCTCAGGGAATCGGGGACCCAGTACTTC. The encoded protein is CATSAYPPGGTLRESGTQYF.

This clone occurred once. The V gene is TRBV3-1 (or the pseudogene TRBV3-2), the J gene TRBJ1-1; D may be TRBD1 (6 bases). The germline V gene encodes CDR1 LGHDT and CDR2 YNNKEL (reference sequence). Deletions cut 3 bases from V and 5 bases from J, with 19 bases between. The CDR3 has 16 amino acids. CDR3 DNA: TGTGCCAGCAGCCAGCGTGGGGCAGGGGTGGTGACTGAAGCTTTCTTT. Protein product: CASSQRGAGVVTEAFF.

This chain uses TRBV6-6 with TRBJ1-5; the D is unclear. V was trimmed by 4 bases and J by 2 bases, leaving 15 bases between them. The CDR3 runs 16 residues. CDR1 and CDR2 from the germline V gene are MNHNY and SVGAGI (reference sequence). The CDR3 nucleotides read TGTGCCAGCAGTTCACCCTTCGTGGAGGGCAATCAGCCCCAGCATTTT. This sequence encodes CASSSPFVEGNQPQHF.

This chain links TRBV30 with TRBJ2-3, with 9 bases lining up with TRBD2. Unmatched junction bases numbered 4, after V lost 5 bases and J lost 1 base. Germline V gene lookup returns CDR1 GTSNPN and CDR2 SVGIG (reference sequence). The CDR3 sequence is 14 residues long. The CDR3 bases are TGTGCCTGGGCATGGACTAGCGGCACAGATACGCAGTATTTT. It encodes CAWAWTSGTDTQYF.

This chain joins TRBV3-1 (or the pseudogene TRBV3-2) and TRBJ2-4; 7 bases line up with TRBD1. Germline-derived CDR1 and CDR2 are LGHDT and YNNKEL (reference sequence). The CDR3 runs to 13 residues. Germline trimming cut 3 bases from V and 10 bases from J; bases unmatched to any gene: 6. This CDR3 is CASSQHGTEIQYF. The CDR3 DNA is TGTGCCAGCAGCCAGCACGGGACAGAGATTCAGTACTTC.

The chain has TRBV7-6 and TRBJ2-5; TRBD2 matches at 12 bases. Looked up from germline, CDR1 is SGHVS and CDR2 is FNYEAQ. With 1 base clipped from V and 3 bases from J, the junction kept 6 bases outside the gene matches. CDR3 length: 17 amino acids. DNA for the CDR3: TGTGCCAGCAGCTTAGGGCTAGCGGGGGGGTTAAAAGAGACCCAGTACTTC. Translated, it gives CASSLGLAGGLKETQYF.

V is TRBV9 and J is TRBJ2-1; D is perhaps TRBD1 (6 bases). Trimming cost V 4 bases and J 6 bases, with 20 bases left between them. The CDR3 is made up of 16 amino acids. Germline V gene lookup returns CDR1 SGDLS and CDR2 YYNGEE. The CDR3 nucleotides are TGTGCCAGCAGCCACCCCAGGGGCTCTACCTCCAATGAGCAGTTCTTC. The encoded protein is CASSHPRGSTSNEQFF.

This chain joins TRBV2 and TRBJ1-6; 7 nucleotides agree with TRBD1. Unmatched junction bases numbered 16, after V lost 4 bases and J lost 10 bases. The CDR3 totals 17 residues. Germline V gene sequence: CDR1 SNHLY, CDR2 FYNNEI. CDR3 coding DNA: TGTGCCAGCAGTGGGATACCAGGGGGAGACATTTGGTCACCCCTCCACTTT. Its protein is CASSGIPGGDIWSPLHF.

CDR3: CASSPTTAKGGEQFF. The CDR3, as DNA: TGTGCCAGCAGCCCGACGACTGCGAAAGGGGGTGAGCAGTTCTTC. The chain is built from TRBV3-1 (or the pseudogene TRBV3-2) and TRBJ2-1; tentatively, D is TRBD1 (6 bases). The germline V and J ends were trimmed by 4 bases and 9 bases, with 19 bases remaining between them. The V gene's germline CDR1 is LGHDT and CDR2 YNNKEL (reference sequence). This CDR3 region has 15 residues.

CDR3 sequence (DNA): TGTGCCAGTAGTATAGGGGCAGCCGCGTCAGCCAAAAACATTCAGTACTTC. Amino acids: CASSIGAAASAKNIQYF. This chain connects TRBV19 to TRBJ2-4, with D hard to call. The CDR3 has 17 residues. Germline loops: CDR1 LNHDA, CDR2 SQIVND (reference sequence). The V end lost 1 base, the J end lost 0 bases, and 13 bases lay between the germline ends.

The chain has TRBV21-1 and TRBJ1-4; no DNA check was done on the table's D call, TRBD1. TRBV21-1 corresponds to a pseudogene. CDR3 length: 17 residues. CDR3 residues: CASSTKTGASTNEKLFF. The DNA for the CDR3 is TGTGCCAGCAGCACCAAGACAGGGGCCTCAACTAATGAAAAACTGTTTTTT.